This TCR beta chain was sequenced in a study of blood T cell repertoires in COVID-19. Study summary: The study drew acute and convalescent COVID-19 samples from the United States, Italy and Spain. In each case, the material was cDNA or gDNA derived from T cells, B-cell-depleted T cells, or PBMCs.

The sample holds a few counts of this clone. Authors' analysis steps: Quantification of nucleated cells was approximated via reference gene primer amplification. The table came from immunoSEQ multiplex PCR; TCRdb's copy has only in-frame clones and leaves some out. From that table come the V and J calls and clone size; the DNA was used to work out D and trimming. Seen here are fewer than 90,000 clones, roughly 87% observed once, and the top ten hold more than 14%. The V gene end was trimmed by 1 base and the J gene end by 9 bases; junction bases not matched to a gene: 5. The CDR3 extends over 14 amino acids. CDR1 and CDR2 (germline): SGHRS, YFSETQ.

The rearrangement uses TRBV5-1 and TRBJ2-1; TRBD2 matches 9 bases. Specimen: peripheral blood. The clonotype originates from a male donor with acute or convalescent COVID-19. CDR3 sequence reads: CASSLPAGGTEQFF. The DNA for the CDR3 is TGCGCCAGCAGCTTGCCAGCGGGGGGAACTGAGCAGTTCTTC.